This is a list of T cell receptor beta chains from one sample in a study of blood T cell repertoires in COVID-19. Some clones are missing from TCRdb's copy, which holds only in-frame ones; the method was immunoSEQ multiplex PCR. The table lists over 250,000 clones, about 90% of them singletons. The sample consisted of PBMCs or T cells enriched from blood (not recorded which). The receptors derive from an older woman who had recovered from COVID-19. Both conserved end residues are part of each CDR3. The D gene is left open where the match is weak. Clone size is stated in some rows and not others, as once, few, many or a class when expanded.

d_call: -; j_call: TRBJ1-2; clone_size: once; v_call: TRBV5-6; cdr3_aa: CASSLERFYTF; cdr3_nt: TGTGCCAGCAGCTTGGAACGGTTCTACACCTTC
d_call: TRBD1; j_call: TRBJ1-2; clone_size: -; v_call: TRBV30; cdr3_aa: CAWETGYRADYGYTF; cdr3_nt: TGTGCCTGGGAGACAGGGTACAGGGCGGACTATGGCTACACCTTC
d_call: -; j_call: TRBJ1-5; clone_size: -; v_call: TRBV18; cdr3_aa: CASSPDRVNQPQHF; cdr3_nt: TGTGCCAGCTCACCAGACAGAGTCAATCAGCCCCAGCATTTT
d_call: -; j_call: TRBJ2-2; clone_size: -; v_call: TRBV7-8; cdr3_aa: CASSAAGGRYTGELFF; cdr3_nt: TGTGCCAGCAGCGCCGCCGGGGGGCGATACACCGGGGAGCTGTTTTTT
d_call: TRBD2; j_call: TRBJ2-1; clone_size: -; v_call: TRBV11-2; cdr3_aa: CASSSSGSRNEQFF; cdr3_nt: TGTGCCAGCAGCTCTAGCGGGAGTCGAAATGAGCAGTTCTTC
d_call: TRBD2; j_call: TRBJ2-2; clone_size: -; v_call: TRBV5-4; cdr3_aa: CASTSAGELFF; cdr3_nt: TGTGCCAGTACTAGCGCTGGGGAGCTGTTTTTT
d_call: TRBD1; j_call: TRBJ1-5; clone_size: -; v_call: TRBV4-1; cdr3_aa: CASSQARTGGQPQHF; cdr3_nt: TGCGCCAGCAGCCAAGCCCGTACAGGGGGTCAGCCCCAGCATTTT
d_call: -; j_call: TRBJ1-2; clone_size: -; v_call: TRBV9; cdr3_aa: CASSVGGNNYGYTF; cdr3_nt: TGTGCCAGCAGCGTAGGGGGCAATAACTATGGCTACACCTTC
d_call: TRBD2; j_call: TRBJ2-1; clone_size: -; v_call: TRBV28; cdr3_aa: CASSWGLAGRLSYNEQFF; cdr3_nt: TGTGCCAGCAGTTGGGGGCTAGCGGGGCGACTATCCTACAATGAGCAGTTCTTC
d_call: -; j_call: TRBJ2-7; clone_size: -; v_call: TRBV28; cdr3_aa: CASTVTGTSSYEQYF; cdr3_nt: TGTGCCAGCACCGTCACAGGGACCAGCTCCTACGAGCAGTACTTC
d_call: -; j_call: TRBJ1-3; clone_size: -; v_call: TRBV5-1; cdr3_aa: CASSLEAWASGNTIYF; cdr3_nt: TGCGCCAGCAGCTTGGAGGCCTGGGCCTCTGGAAACACCATATATTTT
d_call: -; j_call: TRBJ2-4; clone_size: -; v_call: TRBV11-3; cdr3_aa: CASSLHPVLNRYNQNIQYF; cdr3_nt: TGTGCCAGCAGCTTACACCCCGTTTTGAACCGCTATAACCAAAACATTCAGTACTTC
d_call: -; j_call: TRBJ2-6; clone_size: -; v_call: TRBV7-6; cdr3_aa: CASSLQGTGANVLTF; cdr3_nt: TGTGCCAGCAGCCTACAGGGAACTGGGGCCAACGTCCTGACTTTC
d_call: -; j_call: TRBJ2-3; clone_size: -; v_call: TRBV12-3/TRBV12-4; cdr3_aa: CASSSGPDTQYF; cdr3_nt: TGTGCCAGCAGTTCAGGGCCAGATACGCAGTATTTT
d_call: -; j_call: TRBJ1-1; clone_size: -; v_call: TRBV4-1; cdr3_aa: CASSQVPESTEAFF; cdr3_nt: TGCGCCAGCAGCCAAGTTCCTGAGTCCACTGAAGCTTTCTTT
d_call: TRBD2; j_call: TRBJ2-1; clone_size: -; v_call: TRBV3-1/TRBV3-2; cdr3_aa: CASSQSGTSGVEQFF; cdr3_nt: TGTGCCAGCAGCCAAAGCGGGACTAGCGGGGTTGAGCAGTTCTTC
d_call: TRBD1; j_call: TRBJ1-2; clone_size: -; v_call: TRBV7-9; cdr3_aa: CASSLRQGAGYTF; cdr3_nt: TGTGCCAGCAGCTTACGACAGGGGGCAGGCTACACCTTC
d_call: -; j_call: TRBJ1-5; clone_size: -; v_call: TRBV28; cdr3_aa: CASIQGNQPQHF; cdr3_nt: TGTGCCAGCATCCAGGGCAATCAGCCCCAGCATTTT
d_call: TRBD1; j_call: TRBJ1-4; clone_size: -; v_call: TRBV7-2; cdr3_aa: CASKDRDRNEKLFF; cdr3_nt: TGTGCCAGCAAGGACCGGGACAGGAATGAAAAACTGTTTTTT
d_call: -; j_call: TRBJ1-6; clone_size: -; v_call: TRBV28; cdr3_aa: CASRATGSNSPLHF; cdr3_nt: TGTGCCAGCAGAGCCACAGGGAGTAATTCACCCCTCCACTTT
d_call: TRBD2; j_call: TRBJ2-3; clone_size: -; v_call: TRBV9; cdr3_aa: CASSVSGRGTDTQYF; cdr3_nt: TGTGCCAGCAGCGTTAGCGGGAGGGGCACAGATACGCAGTATTTT
d_call: TRBD2; j_call: TRBJ2-7; clone_size: once; v_call: TRBV9; cdr3_aa: CASSPSTSGYEQYF; cdr3_nt: TGTGCCAGCAGCCCATCGACTAGCGGGTACGAGCAGTACTTC
d_call: TRBD1; j_call: TRBJ1-1; clone_size: once; v_call: TRBV5-1; cdr3_aa: CASSLGTGDTEAFF; cdr3_nt: TGCGCCAGCAGCTTAGGGACAGGGGACACTGAAGCTTTCTTT
d_call: TRBD2; j_call: TRBJ2-1; clone_size: -; v_call: TRBV3-1/TRBV3-2; cdr3_aa: CASSQTGGYNEQFF; cdr3_nt: TGTGCCAGCAGCCAGACGGGAGGGTACAATGAGCAGTTCTTC
d_call: -; j_call: TRBJ2-3; clone_size: -; v_call: TRBV23-1; cdr3_aa: CASSQSTRARGKSTDTQYF; cdr3_nt: TGCGCCAGCAGTCAATCGACCAGGGCCCGGGGGAAAAGCACAGATACGCAGTATTTT
d_call: -; j_call: TRBJ1-5; clone_size: -; v_call: TRBV28; cdr3_aa: CASRPYGAGYNQPQHF; cdr3_nt: TGTGCCAGCAGGCCTTATGGGGCTGGTTACAATCAGCCCCAGCATTTT
d_call: TRBD1; j_call: TRBJ1-1; clone_size: -; v_call: TRBV19; cdr3_aa: CASSEGAGGEVTEAFF; cdr3_nt: TGTGCCAGTAGTGAAGGGGCAGGGGGAGAGGTCACTGAAGCTTTCTTT
d_call: -; j_call: TRBJ1-6; clone_size: -; v_call: TRBV2; cdr3_aa: CASSPSTPRSSPLHF; cdr3_nt: TGTGCCAGCAGTCCATCGACACCTCGCAGCTCACCCCTCCACTTT
d_call: TRBD1; j_call: TRBJ1-4; clone_size: -; v_call: TRBV5-1; cdr3_aa: CASSYRQGGGEKLFF; cdr3_nt: TGCGCCAGCAGCTATCGACAGGGGGGTGGTGAAAAACTGTTTTTT
d_call: TRBD1; j_call: TRBJ2-3; clone_size: -; v_call: TRBV28; cdr3_aa: CASKDRATDTQYF; cdr3_nt: TGTGCCAGCAAAGACAGGGCCACAGATACGCAGTATTTT
d_call: TRBD1; j_call: TRBJ1-2; clone_size: -; v_call: TRBV29-1; cdr3_aa: CSGGTGGAYGYTF; cdr3_nt: TGCAGCGGCGGGACAGGGGGAGCCTATGGCTACACCTTC
d_call: TRBD2; j_call: TRBJ2-3; clone_size: -; v_call: TRBV3-1/TRBV3-2; cdr3_aa: CASSPFGTSGGSTDTQYF; cdr3_nt: TGTGCCAGCAGCCCGTTTGGGACTAGCGGGGGTTCCACAGATACGCAGTATTTT
d_call: TRBD1; j_call: TRBJ2-7; clone_size: -; v_call: TRBV11-3; cdr3_aa: CASSYRGLEQYF; cdr3_nt: TGTGCCAGCAGCTACAGGGGGCTCGAGCAGTACTTC
d_call: TRBD2; j_call: TRBJ2-7; clone_size: -; v_call: TRBV28; cdr3_aa: CASKSSGGTTYEQYF; cdr3_nt: TGTGCCAGCAAGTCTAGCGGGGGGACGACCTACGAGCAGTACTTC
d_call: -; j_call: TRBJ1-5; clone_size: -; v_call: TRBV5-1; cdr3_aa: CASSSATGNHQPQHF; cdr3_nt: TGCGCCAGCAGCTCTGCGACGGGGAACCATCAGCCCCAGCATTTT
d_call: TRBD2; j_call: TRBJ2-5; clone_size: once; v_call: TRBV28; cdr3_aa: CASRDIAGITGQSPQYF; cdr3_nt: TGTGCCAGCAGGGATATAGCGGGGATTACTGGGCAGAGTCCCCAGTACTTC
d_call: TRBD1; j_call: TRBJ1-1; clone_size: -; v_call: TRBV5-1; cdr3_aa: CASSPGQNVFMNTEAFF; cdr3_nt: TGCGCCAGCAGCCCGGGACAGAATGTATTCATGAACACTGAAGCTTTCTTT
d_call: -; j_call: TRBJ1-1; clone_size: -; v_call: TRBV5-5; cdr3_aa: CASSLDWTRNTEAFF; cdr3_nt: TGTGCCAGCAGCTTGGATTGGACAAGGAACACTGAAGCTTTCTTT
d_call: TRBD1; j_call: TRBJ2-1; clone_size: -; v_call: TRBV20-1; cdr3_aa: CSASGRTGVLNEQFF; cdr3_nt: TGCAGTGCTAGTGGGAGGACAGGGGTTCTCAATGAGCAGTTCTTC
d_call: -; j_call: TRBJ2-7; clone_size: -; v_call: TRBV28; cdr3_aa: CASSWSSYEQYF; cdr3_nt: TGTGCCAGCAGCTGGAGCTCCTACGAGCAGTACTTC
d_call: TRBD2; j_call: TRBJ2-1; clone_size: -; v_call: TRBV19; cdr3_aa: CASRLAYYNEQFF; cdr3_nt: TGTGCCAGTAGACTAGCGTACTACAATGAGCAGTTCTTC
d_call: TRBD1; j_call: TRBJ1-2; clone_size: -; v_call: TRBV7-3; cdr3_aa: CASSPGQGDGYTF; cdr3_nt: TGTGCCAGCAGCCCCGGACAGGGTGATGGCTACACCTTC
d_call: -; j_call: TRBJ2-7; clone_size: -; v_call: TRBV27; cdr3_aa: CASSLGPPDSGQYEQYF; cdr3_nt: TGTGCCAGCAGTTTAGGCCCTCCCGACAGTGGGCAATACGAGCAGTACTTC
d_call: TRBD1; j_call: TRBJ1-3; clone_size: -; v_call: TRBV3-1/TRBV3-2; cdr3_aa: CASSQRDRALTTSGNTIYF; cdr3_nt: TGTGCCAGCAGCCAACGGGACAGGGCCCTTACTACCTCTGGAAACACCATATATTTT
d_call: -; j_call: TRBJ1-1; clone_size: -; v_call: TRBV7-2; cdr3_aa: CASSPGSARTEAFF; cdr3_nt: TGTGCCAGCAGCCCGGGGTCTGCCCGGACTGAAGCTTTCTTT
d_call: -; j_call: TRBJ1-6; clone_size: -; v_call: TRBV30; cdr3_aa: CAWSPWGGRALHF; cdr3_nt: TGTGCCTGGAGTCCATGGGGGGGAAGGGCCCTCCACTTT
d_call: -; j_call: TRBJ1-2; clone_size: -; v_call: TRBV2; cdr3_aa: CASSEARAGDGYTF; cdr3_nt: TGTGCCAGCAGTGAAGCGCGGGCAGGGGATGGCTACACCTTC
d_call: -; j_call: TRBJ2-7; clone_size: -; v_call: TRBV12-3/TRBV12-4; cdr3_aa: CASSPGVSYEQYF; cdr3_nt: TGTGCCAGCAGTCCCGGGGTTTCCTACGAGCAGTACTTC
d_call: -; j_call: TRBJ1-1; clone_size: many; v_call: TRBV28; cdr3_aa: CASSIQGGTEAFF; cdr3_nt: TGTGCCAGCAGTATTCAGGGAGGGACTGAAGCTTTCTTT
d_call: -; j_call: TRBJ2-1; clone_size: -; v_call: TRBV11-2; cdr3_aa: CASSFQFHNEQFF; cdr3_nt: TGTGCCAGCAGCTTTCAATTCCACAATGAGCAGTTCTTC
d_call: -; j_call: TRBJ1-1; clone_size: -; v_call: TRBV29-1; cdr3_aa: CSVVKGLNTEAFF; cdr3_nt: TGCAGCGTTGTTAAGGGGCTGAACACTGAAGCTTTCTTT
d_call: -; j_call: TRBJ2-6; clone_size: -; v_call: TRBV2; cdr3_aa: CASTRGGYSGANVLTF; cdr3_nt: TGTGCCAGCACCCGCGGCGGATACTCTGGGGCCAACGTCCTGACTTTC
d_call: -; j_call: TRBJ2-7; clone_size: -; v_call: TRBV14; cdr3_aa: CASSQVVGPYEQYF; cdr3_nt: TGTGCCAGCAGCCAGGTGGTTGGCCCCTACGAGCAGTACTTC
d_call: -; j_call: TRBJ2-3; clone_size: few; v_call: TRBV29-1; cdr3_aa: CSVGRTNTDTQYF; cdr3_nt: TGCAGCGTTGGCCGAACAAACACAGATACGCAGTATTTT
d_call: TRBD1; j_call: TRBJ1-2; clone_size: -; v_call: TRBV3-1/TRBV3-2; cdr3_aa: CASSPWTGGLGYTF; cdr3_nt: TGTGCCAGCAGCCCATGGACAGGGGGCCTTGGCTACACCTTC